This T cell receptor (beta chain) was captured by sequencing in a study of Ad26.COV2.S vaccination and SARS-CoV-2 variants. Turning to the study itself: Once or twice, 56 days apart, Ad26.COV2.S was delivered intramuscularly. Overall study findings and caveats: Vaccine recipients and placebo recipients showed similar non-spike TCR breadth.

The sample's treatment: some 19 received Ad26.COV2.S at low or high dose, single or two shots; roughly 5 received placebo; per-sample allocation not given. Sampling happened 63 days after the first vaccine or placebo injection. Measured with immunoSEQ multiplex PCR; TCRdb has only the in-frame clones, and not every one. The data hold some 410,000 clones, with roughly 90% observed a single time. Of note for this clone: What it binds is not known.

The CDR3 runs 13 residues. V dropped 6 bases and J dropped 6 bases, with 14 bases sitting between them. The chain is built from TRBV12-3 or TRBV12-4 and TRBJ1-2, with D perhaps TRBD1 (5 bases). The sample was peripheral blood, taken in a trial of Ad26.COV2.S vaccine versus placebo. The TCR was taken from a person between 18 and 65 years old who received the Ad26.COV2.S COVID-19 vaccine or a placebo. In nucleotides, the CDR3 is TGTGCCAGCAGCCAATTCGGGACTCATGGCTACACCTTC. This sequence encodes CASSQFGTHGYTF.